The 30 T cell receptor beta chains listed next were all sequenced from one sample in a study of brain T cells in children with intractable seizures. Clones were sequenced by immunoSEQ multiplex PCR, and TCRdb holds only the in-frame ones, with some missing. The sample carries under 150,000 clones, approximately 94% recorded once. The starting material was peripheral blood, obtained at surgery. Every receptor here comes from a boy in the first two years of life with hemimegalencephaly and intractable seizures.

The chain couples TRBV3-1 (or the pseudogene TRBV3-2) to TRBJ2-7; 11 nucleotides align to TRBD2. This CDR3 contains 16 residues. In germline, CDR1 is LGHDT, CDR2 YNNKEL (reference sequence). V dropped 4 bases and J dropped 4; count of bases not matched to a gene: 9. The chain's CDR3 is CASSRLTSGRAYEQYF. CDR3 nucleotides: TGTGCCAGCAGCCGCCTTACTAGCGGGAGAGCATACGAGCAGTACTTC.

The rearrangement uses TRBV11-2 and TRBJ2-5, with D unresolved. Germline V lookup: CDR1 SGHAT, CDR2 FQNNGV. Trimming pared 1 base from V and 5 bases from J, leaving 2 bases between. The CDR3 length is 11 residues. The CDR3 sequence: CASSLGETQYF. The CDR3 region has the DNA TGTGCCAGCAGCTTAGGGGAGACCCAGTACTTC.

In its sample, this clone was seen once. The rearrangement uses TRBV19 and TRBJ1-5; D remains ambiguous. CDR1 and CDR2 from the germline V gene are LNHDA and SQIVND (reference sequence). V lost 5 bases to trimming and J lost 12 bases, with 5 bases between them. The CDR3 spans 9 residues. Here the CDR3 DNA reads TGTGCCAGTAGTTTTCTCCAGCATTTT. It encodes CASSFLQHF.

This clone came up a few times. V usage is TRBV11-2 and J usage is TRBJ2-5; 8 nucleotides match TRBD1. V shed 0 bases and J 1 base; nucleotides not matched to a gene: 7. The germline gives CDR1 SGHAT, CDR2 FQNNGV. The CDR3 contains 17 residues. CDR3 region: CASSLDGTGWAQETQYF. The CDR3 region has the DNA TGTGCCAGCAGCTTAGACGGGACAGGTTGGGCCCAAGAGACCCAGTACTTC.

This clone was picked up one time. This chain uses TRBV10-3 with TRBJ2-7; D ambiguous. The CDR3 runs 13 residues. CDR1 and CDR2 from the germline V gene are ENHRY and SYGVKD. The V and J ends lost 4 bases and 2 bases respectively, with 9 bases between them. The CDR3 is CAISADGPYEQYF. The CDR3 DNA is TGTGCCATCAGTGCTGATGGCCCCTACGAGCAGTACTTC.

This rearrangement joins TRBV6-1 to TRBJ2-2; tentatively, D is TRBD2 (5 bases). CDR3 length: 15 residues. CDR1 is MNHNS, CDR2 SASEGT, per germline. Trimming pared 0 bases from V and 4 bases from J, leaving 9 bases between. The CDR3 coding sequence is TGTGCCAGCAGTGAAGCGCTCGGGATCACCGGGGAGCTGTTTTTT. It specifies CASSEALGITGELFF.

This chain links TRBV11-2 with TRBJ2-5; no reliable D call. Trimming shortened V by 1 base and J by 2 bases, and 5 bases separated the two germline ends. This CDR3 contains 13 residues. CDR1 is SGHAT and CDR2 is FQNNGV in the germline V gene. The CDR3 is CASSLGHQETQYF. For the CDR3, the DNA is TGTGCCAGCAGCTTAGGGCATCAAGAGACCCAGTACTTC.

This clone was counted a single time. J is TRBJ1-3 and V is TRBV28; 10 bases agree with TRBD1. J gave up 5 bases and V 8 bases, and 12 bases lay outside the gene matches. Per germline, CDR1 MDHEN and CDR2 SYDVKM. This CDR3 spans 16 amino acids. CDR3 loop: CASGDTDRGLRNTIYF. The DNA of the CDR3 is TGTGCCAGCGGGGACACAGACAGGGGGCTAAGAAACACCATATATTTT. Combining the CDR3 with reference TRBV28 and TRBJ1-3 gives the whole variable domain DVKVTQSSRYLVKRTGEKVFLECVQDMDHENMFWYRQDPGLGLRLIYFSYDVKMKEKGDIPEGYSVSREKKERFSLILESASTNQTSMYLCASGDTDRGLRNTIYFGEGSWLTVV.

The genes are TRBV7-6 and TRBJ1-2; 7 bases are shared with TRBD1. Trimming cost V 5 bases and J 6 bases; bases outside gene matches: 6. The CDR3 covers 13 residues. Germline lookup yields CDR1 SGHVS and CDR2 FNYEAQ. The CDR3 sequence: CASSPLGTDGYTF. The DNA of the CDR3 is TGTGCCAGCAGCCCACTGGGGACAGATGGCTACACCTTC. The entire variable domain, with the rest obtained from reference TRBV7-6 and TRBJ1-2, is as follows: GAGVSQSPRYKVTKRGQDVALRCDPISGHVSLYWYRQALGQGPEFLTYFNYEAQQDKSGLPNDRFSAERPEGSISTLTIQRTEQRDSAMYRCASSPLGTDGYTFGSGTRLTVV.

The chain couples TRBV18 to TRBJ2-7, with 8 bases matching TRBD1. CDR3 length: 15 residues. J gave up 4 bases and V 3 bases, and 8 bases lay outside the gene matches. Germline assignment: CDR1 KGHSH and CDR2 LQKENI. The CDR3 sequence: CASSPKAGGEYEQYF. The CDR3 DNA follows: TGTGCCAGCTCACCCAAGGCAGGGGGCGAGTACGAGCAGTACTTC.

As DNA, the CDR3 is TGCACCAGCAGCCAAGTTAGCGGGAGGGCCTATGAGCAGTTCTTC. It translates to CTSSQVSGRAYEQFF. V and J are TRBV1 and TRBJ2-1; the table's D call, TRBD2, was not checked against the DNA. TRBV1 represents a pseudogene. The CDR3 runs to 15 residues.

The chain employs TRBV6-6 and TRBJ2-1, with 8 bases aligning to TRBD1. CDR1 and CDR2 from the germline V gene are MNHNY and SVGAGI (reference sequence). Trimming at V came to 6 bases and at J to 8 bases, leaving 15 bases not matched to a gene. The length of the CDR3 is 16 residues. CDR3 sequence: CASRATGQGFLDEQFF. In nucleotides, the CDR3 is TGTGCCAGCAGGGCCACTGGACAGGGATTTTTGGATGAGCAGTTCTTC.

V gene TRBV19 combines with J gene TRBJ1-1, with 8 positions matching TRBD1. This CDR3 contains 14 residues. Germline CDR1 is LNHDA and CDR2 is SQIVND (reference sequence). Unmatched junction bases numbered 2, after V lost 1 base and J lost 4 bases. CDR3 nucleotides: TGTGCCAGTAGTATAGGCGGACAGGGCACTGAAGCTTTCTTT. As protein: CASSIGGQGTEAFF.

The gene calls are TRBV18 and TRBJ1-1; D is possibly TRBD1 (5 bases). Per the germline V gene, CDR1 is KGHSH and CDR2 is LQKENI. Trimming removed 2 bases from V and 0 bases from J, with 13 bases in between. This CDR3 is 16 amino acids long. The chain's CDR3 is CASSPDGGTMNTEAFF. The CDR3 nucleotides read TGTGCCAGCTCACCAGACGGTGGGACGATGAACACTGAAGCTTTCTTT. The full variable domain, its missing parts supplied by reference TRBV18 and TRBJ1-1, is NAGVMQNPRHLVRRRGQEARLRCSPMKGHSHVYWYRQLPEEGLKFMVYLQKENIIDESGMPKERFSAEFPKEGPSILRIQQVVRGDSAAYFCASSPDGGTMNTEAFFGQGTRLTVV.

V gene TRBV11-2 combines with J gene TRBJ2-3; 9 positions agree with TRBD2. V was pared by 5 bases and J by 3 bases, with 9 bases of the junction left unmatched. Germline V lookup: CDR1 SGHAT, CDR2 FQNNGV. The CDR3 extends over 16 amino acids. As DNA, the CDR3 is TGTGCCAGCAGCCCGGGGACTAGCAAGTATACAGATACGCAGTATTTT. This gives the protein CASSPGTSKYTDTQYF.

The chain is built from TRBV28 and TRBJ2-1; 7 bases align to TRBD1. Germline loops: CDR1 MDHEN, CDR2 SYDVKM. CDR3 size: 15 residues. The junction had 18 bases not matched to a gene; V was cut back by 7 bases and J by 12 bases. The CDR3 bases are TGTGCCAGCAATCTAGGGGGCGTTATTTCGTTAGGGCAGTTCTTC. Translation gives CASNLGGVISLGQFF.

This chain connects TRBV28 to TRBJ2-1; maybe TRBD1 (6 bases). CDR3 length: 17 residues. V lost 3 bases and J lost 2, with 17 bases in between. CDR1 is MDHEN and CDR2 is SYDVKM in the germline V gene. The DNA of the CDR3 is TGTGCCAGCAGTTTTTTAATGGGGGCAGTGCCCTACAATGAGCAGTTCTTC. Its translation: CASSFLMGAVPYNEQFF. The variable domain in full, completed from reference TRBV28 and TRBJ2-1, reads DVKVTQSSRYLVKRTGEKVFLECVQDMDHENMFWYRQDPGLGLRLIYFSYDVKMKEKGDIPEGYSVSREKKERFSLILESASTNQTSMYLCASSFLMGAVPYNEQFFGPGTRLTVL.

The chain is built from TRBV5-1 and TRBJ1-1; 9 nucleotides agree with TRBD1. This CDR3 has 19 amino acids. In germline, CDR1 is SGHRS, CDR2 YFSETQ. Trimming took 6 bases from V and 1 from J; bases not matched to a gene: 19. The CDR3 DNA reads as TGCGCCAGCACAACTTCTCCCGGGGACAGGGTTGTGGGGAACACTGAAGCTTTCTTT. This sequence encodes CASTTSPGDRVVGNTEAFF.

The J gene is TRBJ2-1, the V gene TRBV5-1; D may be TRBD1 or TRBD2 (5 bases each). Deletions cut 4 bases from V and 8 bases from J, with 22 bases between. Germline lookup yields CDR1 SGHRS and CDR2 YFSETQ. The CDR3 is 16 amino acids. This CDR3 reads CASSASRDPRGHEQFF. Written as DNA, the CDR3 is TGCGCCAGCAGCGCGTCCCGGGACCCGAGGGGCCATGAGCAGTTCTTC.

J is TRBJ1-1 and V is TRBV5-5; possibly TRBD1 for D (5 bases). Germline V lookup: CDR1 SGHKS, CDR2 YYEKEE (reference sequence). The V end lost 0 bases, the J end lost 12 bases, and 24 bases lay between the germline ends. The CDR3 is made up of 16 amino acids. The CDR3, as DNA: TGTGCCAGCAGCTTGGTCCGGGACCCCCTTAGTGGTCGTACTTTCTTT. This encodes CASSLVRDPLSGRTFF.

The chain uses TRBV30 and TRBJ2-3; 13 nucleotides match TRBD2. The trim removed 3 bases at V and 5 bases at J, leaving 11 bases unmatched. The CDR3 has 17 residues. Germline V gene sequence: CDR1 GTSNPN, CDR2 SVGIG (reference sequence). CDR3 nucleotide sequence: TGTGCCTGGAGCCCCGGACTAGCGGGAGTTAAAGGAGATACGCAGTATTTT. Encoded protein: CAWSPGLAGVKGDTQYF.

The V call is TRBV5-1, the J call TRBJ1-1, with a weak D call TRBD1 (5 bases). CDR3 length: 13 amino acids. V lost 4 bases and J 6 bases, leaving 13 bases between the germline ends. The V gene's germline CDR1 is SGHRS and CDR2 YFSETQ. CDR3 nucleotide sequence: TGCGCCAGCAGCCCGACGGGGCTCCCTGAAGCTTTCTTT. Protein sequence: CASSPTGLPEAFF.

The chain uses TRBV28 and TRBJ2-6, with unresolved D. Trimming shortened V by 3 bases and J by 1 base, and 7 bases separated the two germline ends. Germline V gene sequence: CDR1 MDHEN, CDR2 SYDVKM. The CDR3 has 15 amino acids. The CDR3 sequence is CASSFLGSGANVLTF. The CDR3, as DNA: TGTGCCAGCAGTTTTCTGGGTTCTGGGGCCAACGTCCTGACTTTC.

J is TRBJ2-3 and V is TRBV5-6; D is unclear. The ends were cut back, 4 bases at V and 0 bases at J, with 15 bases in the middle. The CDR3 has 16 residues. Germline CDR1 and CDR2: SGHDT and YYEEEE. The CDR3 sequence is CASSPPSASSTDTQYF. CDR3 DNA: TGTGCCAGCAGCCCACCCTCGGCGTCTAGCACAGATACGCAGTATTTT.

The J gene is TRBJ1-4, the V gene TRBV3-1 (or the pseudogene TRBV3-2); D remains unclear. Trimming shortened V by 3 bases and J by 8 bases, and 10 bases separated the two germline ends. This CDR3 is 13 amino acids long. Germline V gene data show CDR1 as LGHDT and CDR2 as YNNKEL (reference sequence). The CDR3 DNA is TGTGCCAGCAGCCAGGTAGTCGGGGAAAAACTGTTTTTT. It yields the protein CASSQVVGEKLFF.

The chain joins TRBV5-1 to TRBJ2-1; D unresolved. Trimming shortened V by 2 bases and J by 4 bases, and 16 bases separated the two germline ends. The CDR3 consists of 16 residues. Germline V gene sequence: CDR1 SGHRS, CDR2 YFSETQ. The CDR3 nucleotides are TGCGCCAGCAGCTTTGGAGCGAGCCCTATTTACAATGAGCAGTTCTTC. Protein sequence: CASSFGASPIYNEQFF.

This CDR3 reads CASSLSGGNTDTQYF. CDR3 nucleotide sequence: TGTGCCAGCAGCTTAAGCGGGGGGAACACAGATACGCAGTATTTT. J is TRBJ2-3 and V is TRBV7-3, with 8 bases lining up with TRBD2. V gave up 1 base and J gave up 2 bases; unmatched junction bases: 2. The CDR3 has 15 residues. Germline-derived CDR1 and CDR2 are SGHTA and FQGTGA.

V gene TRBV25-1 combines with J gene TRBJ2-3; perhaps TRBD2 as D (6 bases). In germline, CDR1 is MGHDK, CDR2 SYGVNS. The CDR3 consists of 14 residues. With 7 bases removed from V and 3 bases from J, the gap between germline ends came to 14 bases. CDR3 DNA: TGTGCCAGCAAGGCGGGGTGGGGGACAGATACGCAGTATTTT. This encodes CASKAGWGTDTQYF.

This clone showed up just a few times. V gene TRBV28 combines with J gene TRBJ2-1; TRBD2 agrees at 14 bases. Trimming removed 6 bases from V and 7 bases from J; junction bases left unmatched: 5. Germline CDR1 and CDR2: MDHEN and SYDVKM. The CDR3 consists of 15 residues. Here the CDR3 reads CASSLGTSGRNEQFF. Here the CDR3 DNA reads TGTGCCAGCAGCCTCGGGACTAGCGGGAGAAATGAGCAGTTCTTC. The full variable domain, in which reference TRBV28 and TRBJ2-1 provide the parts outside the CDR3, is DVKVTQSSRYLVKRTGEKVFLECVQDMDHENMFWYRQDPGLGLRLIYFSYDVKMKEKGDIPEGYSVSREKKERFSLILESASTNQTSMYLCASSLGTSGRNEQFFGPGTRLTVL.

The V gene is TRBV4-1, the J gene TRBJ2-7, with TRBD1 as a possible D gene (5 bases). Germline V gives CDR1 MGHRA, CDR2 YSYEKL. Trimming stripped 0 bases from V and 1 base from J, with 10 bases between. This CDR3 has 15 amino acids. CDR3 sequence reads: CASSQDPQGSYEQYF. CDR3 DNA sequence: TGCGCCAGCAGCCAAGACCCGCAGGGATCCTACGAGCAGTACTTC.